Each of the 8 T cell receptor beta chains below was sequenced from the same sample in a study of CDR3 diversity in severe acne (dated 2019 in TCRdb). Library prep was done by PCR. Instrument used: Illumina HiSeq 2000. TCRdb reprocessed the public reads (quality trimming at Q25 with fastp, clone calling with MiXCR) and kept in-frame beta chains. Identical CDR3 protein sequences are pooled into one entry, listed with their most common genes and DNA. In this sample the table shows more than 85,000 distinct CDR3 sequences, 45% to 55% of which occur a single time. Clones ranked in the top ten supply 10% of the sample. The sequencing sample was made of blood. Receptor source: a male donor in good health, serving as a control.

V usage is TRBV6-5 and J usage is TRBJ2-5; possibly TRBD2 for D (6 bases). The germline gives CDR1 MNHEY, CDR2 SVGAGI. V dropped 2 bases and J dropped 1 base, with 20 bases sitting between them. The CDR3 extends over 18 amino acids. As DNA, the CDR3 is TGTGCCAGCAGTTACCTAACGGGGATAGCGGCTAGCCAAGAGACCCAGTACTTC. Its protein product is CASSYLTGIAASQETQYF.

This clonotype has ten or more counts. In nucleotides, the CDR3 is TGTGCCAGCAGCGTAGAGGGGCACAATCAGCCCCAGCATTTT. It codes for CASSVEGHNQPQHF. The rearrangement uses TRBV9 and TRBJ1-5, with D maybe TRBD1 (5 bases). Trimming took 0 bases from V and 3 from J, leaving 7 bases between them. This CDR3 region has 14 residues. Germline V gives CDR1 SGDLS, CDR2 YYNGEE.

A word on this clonotype: This may be a read error, as it is one base from a much larger clone. The V call is TRBV6-5, the J call TRBJ2-5; perhaps TRBD2 as D (7 bases). The CDR3 contains 13 residues. Germline V lookup: CDR1 MNHEY, CDR2 SVGAGI. The CDR3: CASRPGGQEAQYF. The CDR3 coding sequence is TGTGCCAGCAGGCCGGGGGGACAAGAGGCCCAGTACTTC.

A word on this clonotype: Just one base apart from a much larger clone, this may be a read error. DNA of the CDR3: TGTGCCGGCAGTGAGCGGGAGGGCTCGGCGACCCAGTACTTC. This translates into CAGSEREGSATQYF. The J gene is TRBJ2-5, the V gene TRBV25-1; 10 positions match TRBD2. This CDR3 is 14 amino acids long. Germline CDR1 reads MGHDK; CDR2 reads SYGVNS.

The chain links TRBV29-1 to TRBJ1-1; D is unresolved. The V gene lost 3 bases and the J gene lost 4 bases, with 12 bases spanning the gap. The CDR3 has 13 amino acids. Germline V gives CDR1 SQVTM, CDR2 ANQGSEA. In DNA form, the CDR3 reads TGCAGCGTTGACAACCCCGGAGGCACTGAAGCTTTCTTT. It translates to CSVDNPGGTEAFF.

About this clonotype: Possible read error: a much larger clone is one base away. V is TRBV9 and J is TRBJ1-2, with 10 nucleotides matching TRBD1. The V gene end was trimmed by 3 bases and the J gene end by 7 bases; junction bases not matched to a gene: 9. Looked up from germline, CDR1 is SGDLS and CDR2 is YYNGEE. This CDR3 comprises 15 residues. The CDR3, as DNA: TGTGCCAGCAGCGCTAGGACAGGGGGTTCTCCTGGCTACACCTTC. Protein sequence: CASSARTGGSPGYTF. Complete variable domain (other parts from reference TRBV9 and TRBJ1-2): DSGVTQTPKHLITATGQRVTLRCSPRSGDLSVYWYQQSLDQGLQFLIQYYNGEERAKGNILERFSAQQFPDLHSELNLSSLELGDSALYFCASSARTGGSPGYTFGSGTRLTVV.

The chain links TRBV28 to TRBJ2-7, with 9 bases fitting TRBD2. This CDR3 contains 14 residues. The germline V gene has CDR1 MDHEN and CDR2 SYDVKM. The V segment lost 5 bases and the J segment 4 bases; nucleotides outside the gene matches: 6. CDR3: CASSRAGGPYEQYF. CDR3 bases: TGTGCCAGCAGTAGGGCGGGAGGGCCGTACGAGCAGTACTTC.

This rearrangement joins TRBV28 to TRBJ1-1; possible D gene TRBD1, 5 bases. CDR1 is MDHEN, CDR2 SYDVKM, per germline. V was clipped by 2 bases and J by 4 bases, with 11 bases between them. CDR3 length: 14 residues. The CDR3 DNA reads as TGTGCCAGCAGTTTAAAGGGGTGGACCACTGAAGCTTTCTTT. It encodes CASSLKGWTTEAFF.